Sequencing of this T cell receptor beta chain was carried out in a study of blood T cell repertoires in COVID-19. Clones were sequenced by immunoSEQ multiplex PCR, and TCRdb holds only the in-frame ones, with some missing. The sample yields approximately 440,000 clones, around 91% seen once. Participants reported their clinical history, and cohort assignment relied on those reports. This sequence was found in a man aged 18 to 35 who had recovered from COVID-19. The sequencing sample was made of PBMCs or T cells enriched from blood (not recorded which).

CDR3 DNA: TGCGCCAGCAGCTCTGGGACAGGGGGCGGTGAGCAGTACTTC. Translating it yields CASSSGTGGGEQYF. This chain connects TRBV5-1 to TRBJ2-7; 12 bases line up with TRBD1. Germline V gene sequence: CDR1 SGHRS, CDR2 YFSETQ. Trimming removed 3 bases from V and 7 bases from J; junction bases left unmatched: 5. The CDR3 extends over 14 amino acids.